This TCR beta chain originates from a study of T cells in localized non-small cell lung cancer (dated by TCRdb to 2019 to 2021). Background on the whole study: Comparing tumors with uninvolved tumor-adjacent lungs, the study looked at the T cell repertoires of over 200 patients with early-stage NSCLC. The cohort comprised approximately 240 treatment-naïve NSCLC patients with resected, localized lung tumors. NSCLC patients had a mean age of approximately 72 years, and around 130 were male and 107 female.

Concerning this clone: The target of this receptor is not known. No base quality information exists; no much larger clone differs at one position.

At diagnosis, tumor, uninvolved tumor-adjacent lung and peripheral blood were collected and then preserved as a mix of FFPE and fresh-frozen material. Blood samples were analyzed as peripheral blood mononuclear cells for TCR repertoire profiling. What the authors observed across the whole study: Because multi-region sequencing of the tumors was not done, intratumor heterogeneity could not be ruled out. The highest T cell clonality was observed in uninvolved tumor-adjacent lung, where clonality exceeded that of tumor, suggesting that antigenic responses were more focused in uninvolved tumor-adjacent lung. Because the study design was exploratory, TCR variables were selected using unadjusted p-values without false-discovery rate correction. A median of around 57 of the top 100 tumor clones were detected in paired uninvolved adjacent lung, and 28 of these tumor clones were also found among the top 100 clones of the paired uninvolved adjacent lung. Higher T cell density in blood was associated with longer overall survival, whereas higher clonality in adjacent lung was associated with shorter survival.

The immunoSEQ Assay was used to sequence TCR beta CDR3 regions from DNA. On the authors' methods: To compute T cell density, TCR beta template counts were normalized to usable DNA, which was estimated by amplifying housekeeping genes. Richness was estimated using the preseqR package, with extrapolation to 400,000 templates for PBMC samples and to 120,000 templates for tissue samples. Clonality was calculated as one minus Pielou's evenness. Tissue-enriched TCRs were identified through differential abundance testing performed on productive amino-acid clonotypes, with a minimum total count of 5 and an alpha of 0.1. The Jaccard Index and the Morisita Overlap Index were used to quantify repertoire overlap between compartments. GLIPH grouped TCR beta CDR3s together with public tetramer-defined viral CDR3s, and a viral motif had to include at least three viral sequences and also show V-gene enrichment. The immuneACCESS repertoire file appears here via TCRdb, limited to in-frame rearrangements. These files lack a portion of the clones; in checked studies, under half of the deficit traces to unresolved V genes, and the cause of the others is not known. That table is the source of V, J and clone size, and D and trimming were worked out from the DNA. This sample comprises about 79,000 clones, approximately 84% of them detected only once. The top ten hold 13% of the sample.

This TCR was sampled from a female donor of 60 years or more with stage I lung adenocarcinoma. The sample was peripheral blood, taken before any cancer treatment.

The sequenced DNA is TGTGCCAGCAGCTTAAATCAGGGGAACACTGAAGCTTTCTTT. Its translation reads: CASSLNQGNTEAFF. The sequence links TRBV7-9 to TRBJ1-1, with a weak D call of TRBD1 (5 bases match). The germline V gene (reference sequence) gives CDR1 as SEHNR and CDR2 as FQNEAQ. The CDR3 covers 14 residues, taking in both the cysteine and the phenylalanine. The DNA shown is the 42-base CDR3, in frame from base 1. V loses 2 bases of germline sequence and J loses 1 base, and the interval between the two ends is 8 bases.